One and the same sample provided the 29 T cell receptor beta chains below, sequenced in a study of T-cell reconstitution after alpha-beta-depleted transplantation in children. The TCRbeta library was prepared with unique molecular identifiers. TCRdb itself ran the PCR reads through MiXCR, one entry per CDR3 protein. The data show some 200,000 distinct CDR3 sequences, with approximately 6.9% seen just once and 5.5% to 6.5% held by the top ten. The starting material was PBMCs, obtained before TCRalphabeta/CD19-depleted stem cell transplant. Every receptor here comes from a boy aged 2 to 9 with acute lymphoblastic leukemia, due to receive a stem cell transplant.

CDR3 DNA: TGTGCCAGCAGTCCCTATATCCCGGTTCGACAGGGGATGCGGAACGAGCAGTACTTC. It translates to CASSPYIPVRQGMRNEQYF. The chain has TRBV27 and TRBJ2-7; 8 bases map to TRBD1. CDR3 length: 19 residues. The germline V gene encodes CDR1 MNHEY and CDR2 SMNVEV (reference sequence). V trimming: 5 bases; J trimming: 5 bases; junction bases outside the gene matches: 23.

This clonotype has a single count. The chain joins TRBV30 to TRBJ2-7, with D possibly being TRBD1 (8 bases). V gave up 3 bases and J gave up 4 bases, with 19 bases separating them. Germline V lookup: CDR1 GTSNPN, CDR2 SVGIG (reference sequence). The CDR3 covers 15 residues. CDR3 amino acids: CAWSATGEGVYEQYF. CDR3 nucleotide sequence: TGTGCCTGGAGCGCGACAGGGGAGGGGGTTTACGAGCAGTACTTC.

Concerning this clonotype itself: Just one base apart from a much larger clone, this may be a read error. V usage is TRBV28 and J usage is TRBJ2-7, with 10 bases lining up with TRBD2. This CDR3 is 13 amino acids long. In germline, CDR1 is MDHEN, CDR2 SYDVKM. CDR3 amino acids: CVSSPPSGSQQYF. In DNA form, the CDR3 reads TGTGTCAGCAGTCCCCCTAGCGGGAGTCAGCAGTACTTC.

This clonotype was detected many times. This chain uses TRBV11-2 with TRBJ2-2; TRBD1 aligns across 8 bases. The CDR3 spans 16 residues. The germline V gene encodes CDR1 SGHAT and CDR2 FQNNGV. V lost 2 bases, J lost 2 bases, and 4 bases stayed unmatched. The CDR3 is CASSLQGATNTGELFF. CDR3 nucleotide sequence: TGTGCCAGCAGCTTACAGGGGGCAACTAACACCGGGGAGCTGTTTTTT.

This clonotype was seen ten or more times. The chain uses TRBV5-1 and TRBJ1-1; D is unclear. Trimming took 0 bases from V and 7 from J, leaving 10 bases between them. Germline V CDR1 and CDR2: SGHRS, YFSETQ. This CDR3 has 13 residues. The chain's CDR3 is CASSLGQAREAFF. The CDR3, as DNA: TGCGCCAGCAGCTTGGGTCAAGCCCGTGAAGCTTTCTTT.

This clonotype was seen more than once but under ten times. An end of the junction differs from the germline gene, which may be a read error. The genes are TRBV7-7 and TRBJ2-3; 9 nucleotides match TRBD1. Germline V gene data show CDR1 as SSHAT and CDR2 as FNYEAQ (reference sequence). The CDR3 spans 16 residues. Written as DNA, the CDR3 is TGTGCTAGCAGCTTAGGCCCGGGACAGGGTCAAGATACGCAGTATTTT. Amino acid sequence: CASSLGPGQGQDTQYF.

This clonotype was detected many times. V gene TRBV5-1 combines with J gene TRBJ1-4, with 11 bases aligning to TRBD1. V trimming: 1 base; J trimming: 8 bases; junction bases outside the gene matches: 4. Per the germline V gene, CDR1 is SGHRS and CDR2 is YFSETQ. There are 15 residues in the CDR3. DNA of the CDR3: TGCGCCAGCAGCTTGCCCCGGACAGGGGGCGAAAAACTGTTTTTT. The encoded protein is CASSLPRTGGEKLFF. Based on the CDR3 plus reference TRBV5-1 and TRBJ1-4, the full variable domain is KAGVTQTPRYLIKTRGQQVTLSCSPISGHRSVSWYQQTPGQGLQFLFEYFSETQRNKGNFPGRFSGRQFSNSRSEMNVSTLELGDSALYLCASSLPRTGGEKLFFGSGTQLSVL.

This clonotype occurred many times. The chain recombines TRBV27 with TRBJ2-1; no firm D call. The germline CDR1 and CDR2 sequences are MNHEY and SMNVEV (reference sequence). CDR3 length: 17 residues. Trimming left V 0 bases short and J 0 bases short, with 12 bases between. The DNA of the CDR3 is TGTGCCAGCAGTTTATCCCCCCCCTGGAGCTCCTACAATGAGCAGTTCTTC. Amino acids: CASSLSPPWSSYNEQFF.

In this sample, this clonotype turned up many times. J is TRBJ2-3 and V is TRBV12-3 or TRBV12-4; 7 nucleotides match TRBD1. After removal of 3 bases from V and 5 bases from J, the junction contained 8 bases not matched to a gene. This CDR3 is 15 amino acids long. CDR3 in DNA: TGTGCCAGCAGTTTTGTGAGGGGGCTTGAAGATACGCAGTATTTT. Its translation: CASSFVRGLEDTQYF.

The chain combines TRBV6-5 with TRBJ2-2; tentatively, D is TRBD1 (6 bases). Germline V gives CDR1 MNHEY, CDR2 SVGAGI. The CDR3 runs to 14 residues. Between the trimmed V and J ends, which lost 2 bases and 7 bases, there was a span of 11 bases. The chain's CDR3 is CASSYQQGSGELFF. Here the CDR3 DNA reads TGTGCCAGCAGTTACCAACAGGGAAGCGGGGAGCTGTTTTTT.

This clonotype was counted at least ten times. J is TRBJ2-3 and V is TRBV5-1, with TRBD2 as a possible D gene (7 bases). The V gene's germline CDR1 is SGHRS and CDR2 YFSETQ. The CDR3 is made up of 14 amino acids. Trimming took 6 bases from V and 2 from J, leaving 13 bases between them. The CDR3 DNA is TGCGCCAGCACCCCTGGGGGGGCCACAGATACGCAGTATTTT. This sequence encodes CASTPGGATDTQYF.

The gene calls are TRBV5-1 and TRBJ2-2; TRBD2 matches at 13 bases. Germline values: CDR1 SGHRS, CDR2 YFSETQ. V shed 3 bases and J 1 base; nucleotides not matched to a gene: 3. The CDR3 extends over 17 amino acids. Written as DNA, the CDR3 is TGCGCCAGCAGCTCGACTAGCGGGGGGAGGAACACCGGGGAGCTGTTTTTT. Encoded protein: CASSSTSGGRNTGELFF.

This clonotype has a handful of counts. The rearrangement joins TRBV14 to TRBJ2-1; 7 nucleotides agree with TRBD2. The CDR3 has 15 residues. Germline V gives CDR1 SGHDN, CDR2 FVKESK. The V gene end was trimmed by 1 base and the J gene end by 8 bases; junction bases not matched to a gene: 8. Here the CDR3 DNA reads TGTGCCAGCAGCCAAGCCGGGCGGGAGAGGTATGAGCAGTTCTTC. Encoded protein: CASSQAGRERYEQFF. The variable domain in full, completed from reference TRBV14 and TRBJ2-1, reads EAGVTQFPSHSVIEKGQTVTLRCDPISGHDNLYWYRRVMGKEIKFLLHFVKESKQDESGMPNNRFLAERTGGTYSTLKVQPAELEDSGVYFCASSQAGRERYEQFFGPGTRLTVL.

This chain joins TRBV25-1 and TRBJ1-3; D is unclear. In germline, CDR1 is MGHDK, CDR2 SYGVNS. The CDR3 is 16 amino acids. Trimming removed 1 base at V and 0 bases at J, with 10 bases between. DNA of the CDR3: TGTGCCAGCAGTGAATGGTCATGGGGCTCTGGAAACACCATATATTTT. Translating gives CASSEWSWGSGNTIYF.

The table lists this clonotype with many counts. The chain recombines TRBV7-8 with TRBJ2-1; D call uncertain. Trimming stripped 4 bases from V and 8 bases from J, with 12 bases between. The CDR3 sequence is 13 residues long. CDR1 SGHVS and CDR2 FQNEAQ come from the germline V gene. CDR3 residues: CASSYDVGDEQFF. The CDR3 nucleotides are TGTGCCAGCAGCTACGACGTTGGGGATGAGCAGTTCTTC.

The chain couples TRBV4-2 to TRBJ2-2, with 14 bases that match TRBD2. V gave up 5 bases and J gave up 4 bases; unmatched junction bases: 12. Germline V lookup: CDR1 LGHNA, CDR2 YNFKEQ. The CDR3 is 19 residues long. CDR3 nucleotides: TGTGCCAGCAGCGAGTCCCTGGGACTAGCGGGAGTGGGCACCGGGGAGCTGTTTTTT. Amino acid sequence: CASSESLGLAGVGTGELFF.

On this clonotype itself: Given a much more abundant clone one base away, this may be a read error. The chain recombines TRBV9 with TRBJ2-1; D unclear. Trimming took 0 bases from V and 10 from J, leaving 14 bases between them. Germline CDR1 reads SGDLS; CDR2 reads YYNGEE. The CDR3 runs 14 residues. DNA of the CDR3: TGTGCCAGCAGCGTAGCTCGCAGCCTTGTGGAGCAGTTCTTC. Protein: CASSVARSLVEQFF.

The sample holds a few counts of this clonotype. V is TRBV7-8 and J is TRBJ2-3; 9 nucleotides line up with TRBD1. Germline V CDR1 and CDR2: SGHVS, FQNEAQ. The ends lost 5 bases at V and 5 bases at J; junction bases unmatched: 8. The CDR3 length is 15 residues. CDR3 residues: CASSPMDRGGDTQYF. The CDR3 DNA reads TGTGCCAGCAGCCCAATGGACAGGGGCGGAGATACGCAGTATTTT.

V usage is TRBV11-1 and J usage is TRBJ1-2; tentative D call: TRBD1 (5 bases). V lost 3 bases and J lost 8, with 10 bases in between. CDR3 size: 12 residues. Germline V gene sequence: CDR1 SGHAT, CDR2 FQDESV (reference sequence). This chain's CDR3 is CASSLKGRGYTF. The CDR3 DNA reads as TGTGCCAGCAGCTTGAAGGGACGCGGCTACACCTTC.

This clonotype was seen at least ten times. The V and J genes are TRBV7-9 and TRBJ2-1, with D hard to call. This CDR3 comprises 12 residues. Trimming stripped 0 bases from V and 6 bases from J, with 3 bases between. In germline, CDR1 is SEHNR, CDR2 FQNEAQ (reference sequence). CDR3 amino acids: CASSLALNEQFF. CDR3 DNA: TGTGCCAGCAGCTTAGCTCTCAATGAGCAGTTCTTC.

This clonotype was seen repeatedly, ten times or more. The chain joins TRBV20-1 to TRBJ1-2; no reliable D call. With 5 bases removed from V and 5 bases from J, the gap between germline ends came to 12 bases. Germline assignment: CDR1 DFQATT and CDR2 SNEGSKA (reference sequence). CDR3 size: 12 residues. The CDR3: CSAYTVLYGYTF. CDR3 nucleotides: TGCAGTGCTTACACAGTGCTGTATGGCTACACCTTC.

The table lists this clonotype with many counts. The chain employs TRBV28 and TRBJ2-3, with 8 positions matching TRBD2. The ends lost 8 bases at V and 2 bases at J; junction bases unmatched: 9. Germline lookup yields CDR1 MDHEN and CDR2 SYDVKM. CDR3 size: 15 residues. CDR3 bases: TGTGCCAGCCGCGGGAGGATCCTCCCCACAGATACGCAGTATTTT. Its translation: CASRGRILPTDTQYF. The full variable domain, with the rest looked up from reference TRBV28 and TRBJ2-3, is DVKVTQSSRYLVKRTGEKVFLECVQDMDHENMFWYRQDPGLGLRLIYFSYDVKMKEKGDIPEGYSVSREKKERFSLILESASTNQTSMYLCASRGRILPTDTQYFGPGTRLTVL.

At least ten counts were recorded for this clonotype. The CDR3 sequence: CASSVGQQETQYF. The CDR3 DNA sequence: TGTGCCAGCTCGGTTGGACAGCAAGAGACCCAGTACTTC. The chain combines TRBV18 with TRBJ2-5; D possibly corresponds to TRBD1 (6 bases). Trimming removed 6 bases at V and 2 bases at J, with 10 bases between. Germline lookup yields CDR1 KGHSH and CDR2 LQKENI. This CDR3 region has 13 residues.

This clonotype was observed at least ten times. This sequence joins TRBV7-2 and TRBJ2-7; weak D call: TRBD2 (5 bases). Between the trimmed V and J ends, which lost 4 bases and 1 base, there was a span of 14 bases. This CDR3 region has 15 residues. Germline V CDR1 and CDR2: SGHTA, FQGNSA. As DNA, the CDR3 is TGTGCCAGCAGCTGGGTAGCGAGGATGTCCTACGAGCAGTACTTC. This translates into CASSWVARMSYEQYF.

This sequence joins TRBV28 and TRBJ2-7; D is undetermined. The CDR3 totals 13 residues. The V gene lost 4 bases and the J gene lost 7 bases, with 14 bases spanning the gap. Germline CDR1 MDHEN, CDR2 SYDVKM. CDR3 coding DNA: TGTGCCAGCAGTTACCTGACTCATTGGGAGCAGTACTTC. Encoded protein: CASSYLTHWEQYF.

The chain is built from TRBV28 and TRBJ1-2, with TRBD1 matching over 9 bases. This CDR3 has 14 amino acids. Trimming took 6 bases from V and 8 from J; bases not matched to a gene: 10. Germline V CDR1 and CDR2: MDHEN, SYDVKM. CDR3 in DNA: TGTGCCAGCAGGGGCGGAAACAGGGGGCGAGGCTACACCTTC. It translates to CASRGGNRGRGYTF.

The table lists this clonotype with many counts. The CDR3 coding sequence is TGCAGTGCTAGAGAGGTAGGCTCCAATGAGCAGTTCTTC. Its translation: CSAREVGSNEQFF. V and J are TRBV20-1 and TRBJ2-1; D gene ambiguous. V was trimmed by 0 bases and J by 6 bases, leaving 9 bases between them. Per the germline V gene, CDR1 is DFQATT and CDR2 is SNEGSKA (reference sequence). The CDR3 covers 13 residues.

This rearrangement joins TRBV28 to TRBJ2-1; TRBD2 aligns across 7 bases. The CDR3 length is 15 residues. Trimming took 6 bases from V and 5 from J; bases not matched to a gene: 10. Germline V gene sequence: CDR1 MDHEN, CDR2 SYDVKM. CDR3 DNA: TGTGCCAGCAGCCCCGGGAGGTCATTCGACAATGAGCAGTTCTTC. Protein sequence: CASSPGRSFDNEQFF.

In this sample, this clonotype turned up a few times. The chain couples TRBV20-1 to TRBJ2-1; a weak D match, TRBD2 (5 bases). The CDR3 contains 11 residues. Trimming took off 8 bases at V and 4 bases at J, with 9 bases between the two ends. Germline CDR1 is DFQATT and CDR2 is SNEGSKA (reference sequence). The CDR3 DNA is TGCAGTCGGTTAGCGTACAATGAGCAGTTCTTC. Protein product: CSRLAYNEQFF.